This T cell receptor beta chain was captured in a study of T cells in Graves' hyperthyroidism and ophthalmopathy. Study-level findings and limits: In blood, most of the thyroid clonotypes expanded above 0.001 were also present.

The source material, RNA transcripts, was used to amplify TCR beta CDR3 regions. When the TCR CDR3 underwent first-round RT-PCR, the HTBI primer set was used. TCRdb fed the multiplex PCR reads into MiXCR, producing one record per CDR3 protein. The table shows about 420,000 distinct CDR3 sequences, with 15% to 18% occurring only once. This clonotype was found many times. The antigen is not known. Absent ophthalmopathy progression within 18 months defined stable Graves' hyperthyroidism. Newly diagnosed patients aged 18 to 65 had hyperthyroidism of under 2 months' duration. Patients showing uncontrolled infection, other autoimmune disease, pregnancy or lactation were ineligible. After removal of 1 base from V and 9 bases from J, the junction contained 7 bases not matched to a gene. From germline, CDR1 is LGHDT and CDR2 YNNKEL (reference sequence). The CDR3 is made up of 15 amino acids.

This rearrangement joins TRBV3-1 to TRBJ2-1, with 9 nucleotides matching TRBD1. The material sequenced was blood. This sequence was found in a young woman with Graves' hyperthyroidism. This CDR3 is CASSQAPQGAREQFF. The CDR3 DNA follows: TGTGCCAGCAGCCAAGCCCCACAGGGGGCGCGTGAGCAGTTCTTC.